One sample yielded the 20 T cell receptor beta chains listed below, sequenced in a study of cytomegalovirus exposure and HLA in healthy donors. The study ran its PCR with 60 Vbeta and 13 Jbeta primers. Method: immunoSEQ multiplex PCR; TCRdb's copy keeps in-frame clones and lacks some. Of some 150,000 clones listed, roughly 77% are singletons. Sequences were obtained from PBMCs. The origin of the receptors is a human donor in good health.

Written as DNA, the CDR3 is TGCAGTGCTAGAGACTATCAGGCCCAGTACTTC. It specifies CSARDYQAQYF. The rearrangement links TRBV20-1 to TRBJ2-5; D uncertain. Germline V lookup: CDR1 DFQATT, CDR2 SNEGSKA (reference sequence). The CDR3 is 11 residues long. The V and J ends lost 0 bases and 9 bases respectively, with 8 bases between them.

This clone was observed a handful of times. This chain joins TRBV5-4 and TRBJ1-6; TRBD1 agrees at 8 bases. Germline loops: CDR1 SGHNT, CDR2 YYREEE (reference sequence). With V trimmed by 4 bases and J by 10 bases, 10 bases remained unmatched. CDR3 length: 15 residues. The DNA for the CDR3 is TGTGCCAGCAGCCCTCAGACAGGGGAAAGATCACCCCTCCACTTT. Residues: CASSPQTGERSPLHF.

This clone was observed a few times. The chain links TRBV10-3 to TRBJ2-5, with TRBD2 matching 10 bases. CDR3 length equals 18 residues. J lost 4 bases, V lost 1 base, and 12 bases had no gene match. Germline lookup yields CDR1 ENHRY and CDR2 SYGVKD. The CDR3: CAISEWGSGGARGETQYF. The DNA for the CDR3 is TGTGCCATCAGTGAGTGGGGAAGCGGGGGGGCGCGAGGAGAGACCCAGTACTTC.

This clone has more than one count but fewer than ten. The chain links TRBV5-1 to TRBJ2-7; 8 nucleotides agree with TRBD1. The CDR3 is made up of 14 amino acids. Germline V lookup: CDR1 SGHRS, CDR2 YFSETQ. Germline trimming cut 4 bases from V and 3 bases from J; bases unmatched to any gene: 6. CDR3 residues: CASSRTGFYYEQYF. In DNA, the CDR3 is TGCGCCAGCAGCCGGACAGGGTTTTACTACGAGCAGTACTTC.

The CDR3 bases are TGTGCCAGCAGCTTAGCGGCTGGGGAGACCCAGTACTTC. It yields the protein CASSLAAGETQYF. V and J are TRBV6-5 and TRBJ2-5; D perhaps matches TRBD2 (6 bases). V was cut by 6 bases and J by 5 bases, with 13 bases left in between. The CDR3 extends over 13 amino acids. The V gene's germline CDR1 is MNHEY and CDR2 SVGAGI.

The chain employs TRBV7-9 and TRBJ1-4; no definite D call. The V end lost 1 base, the J end lost 0 bases, and 3 bases lay between the germline ends. CDR1 SEHNR and CDR2 FQNEAQ come from the germline V gene (reference sequence). The length of the CDR3 is 14 residues. CDR3 sequence (DNA): TGTGCCAGCAGCTTAGTCTCAACTAATGAAAAACTGTTTTTT. Translation: CASSLVSTNEKLFF.

The sample holds a few counts of this clone. The chain employs TRBV30 and TRBJ1-3; maybe TRBD1 (5 bases). Trimming removed 4 bases from V and 5 bases from J, with 12 bases in between. The CDR3 has 13 amino acids. Germline V gene data show CDR1 as GTSNPN and CDR2 as SVGIG (reference sequence). CDR3 DNA: TGTGCCTGGAACGCACAGGCGAGAAACACCATATATTTT. This translates into CAWNAQARNTIYF.

This chain links TRBV29-1 with TRBJ2-7; TRBD1 might be the D (6 bases). The V end was cut by 5 bases, the J end by 6 bases, with 26 bases between. The CDR3 is 16 amino acids. Germline V CDR1 and CDR2: SQVTM, ANQGSEA. In DNA form, the CDR3 reads TGCAGCGTTCTTGGTGAAGCCGGGGACAATTATGGCGAGCAGTACTTC. Its protein product is CSVLGEAGDNYGEQYF.

The CDR3 spells CASSVAGGSREQFF. In DNA form, the CDR3 reads TGCGCCAGCAGTGTAGCGGGGGGGTCCCGGGAGCAGTTCTTC. J is TRBJ2-1 and V is TRBV10-2, with 11 nucleotides matching TRBD2. V gave up 4 bases and J gave up 10 bases; unmatched junction bases: 6. This CDR3 is 14 amino acids long. The germline V gene has CDR1 WSHSY and CDR2 SAAADI.

The chain uses TRBV29-1 and TRBJ2-7; weak D call: TRBD1 (6 bases). The CDR3 contains 11 residues. Germline V gene sequence: CDR1 SQVTM, CDR2 ANQGSEA. V was trimmed by 5 bases and J by 3 bases, leaving 8 bases between them. In DNA, the CDR3 is TGCAGCGTTAAGGACAGCTACGAGCAGTACTTC. Amino acid sequence: CSVKDSYEQYF.

The V gene is TRBV7-2, the J gene TRBJ2-4; TRBD1 is a possible D gene (6 bases). Germline-derived CDR1 and CDR2 are SGHTA and FQGNSA. V lost 5 bases and J 0 bases, leaving 8 bases between the germline ends. This CDR3 is built from 14 residues. The DNA for the CDR3 is TGTGCCAGCAGCGGACAGAAAGCCAAAAACATTCAGTACTTC. Protein sequence: CASSGQKAKNIQYF.

There are a few counts of this clone. The chain joins TRBV4-2 to TRBJ1-2, with D tentatively TRBD1 (5 bases). The ends were cut back, 0 bases at V and 5 bases at J, with 13 bases in the middle. In germline, CDR1 is LGHNA, CDR2 YNFKEQ. The CDR3 extends over 15 amino acids. The CDR3 loop is CASSQDSGASYGYTF. Here the CDR3 DNA reads TGTGCCAGCAGCCAAGATAGCGGGGCCTCTTATGGCTACACCTTC.

This clone was observed a few times. Other DNA sequences within the sample encode an identical CDR3. The chain recombines TRBV30 with TRBJ1-6; D ambiguous. Germline V CDR1 and CDR2: GTSNPN, SVGIG (reference sequence). Deletions cut 0 bases from V and 10 bases from J, with 7 bases between. This CDR3 region has 12 residues. CDR3 region: CAWSVRGSPLHF. The CDR3 DNA reads TGTGCCTGGAGTGTACGCGGCTCACCCCTCCACTTT.

This clone turned up a few times. The chain has TRBV30 and TRBJ2-7, with 7 bases matching TRBD1. The V segment lost 0 bases and the J segment 4 bases; nucleotides outside the gene matches: 6. The germline V gene has CDR1 GTSNPN and CDR2 SVGIG (reference sequence). The CDR3 covers 14 residues. In DNA, the CDR3 is TGTGCCTGGAGTGTAGGGGGCGTTGGGTACGAGCAGTACTTC. It codes for CAWSVGGVGYEQYF.

The chain joins TRBV7-2 to TRBJ2-2; TRBD2 matches at 9 bases. The germline CDR1 and CDR2 sequences are SGHTA and FQGNSA. Trimming cost V 2 bases and J 2 bases; bases outside gene matches: 3. The CDR3 runs to 16 residues. The CDR3 reads CASSLRLAANTGELFF. DNA for the CDR3: TGTGCCAGCAGCTTAAGACTAGCGGCCAACACCGGGGAGCTGTTTTTT.

The chain is built from TRBV19 and TRBJ2-1; 9 bases agree with TRBD2. The CDR3 is made up of 15 amino acids. The V gene end was trimmed by 3 bases and the J gene end by 1 base; junction bases not matched to a gene: 1. From germline, CDR1 is LNHDA and CDR2 SQIVND (reference sequence). The CDR3, as DNA: TGTGCCAGTAGTATTAGCGGGGGATCCTACAATGAGCAGTTCTTC. Protein: CASSISGGSYNEQFF.

This clone has more than one count but fewer than ten. The genes are TRBV7-2 and TRBJ2-7; tentatively, D is TRBD2 (5 bases). Germline V gene sequence: CDR1 SGHTA, CDR2 FQGNSA. The CDR3 consists of 14 residues. Trimming shortened V by 1 base and J by 4 bases, and 11 bases separated the two germline ends. CDR3: CASSLETSGYEQYF. The CDR3 DNA sequence: TGTGCCAGCAGCTTAGAGACATCGGGGTACGAGCAGTACTTC.

The chain employs TRBV29-1 and TRBJ1-1, with TRBD1 matching 8 bases. Looked up from germline, CDR1 is SQVTM and CDR2 is ANQGSEA. The V and J ends lost 5 bases and 2 bases, in that order; junction bases with no gene match: 4. This CDR3 is 13 amino acids long. The CDR3 here is CSVKAGGNTEAFF. As DNA, the CDR3 is TGCAGCGTTAAGGCAGGGGGCAACACTGAAGCTTTCTTT.

CDR3 in amino acids: CASSVEGTGNTEAFF. The CDR3, as DNA: TGTGCCAGCAGCGTAGAGGGGACTGGGAACACTGAAGCTTTCTTT. The chain joins TRBV9 to TRBJ1-1, with D maybe TRBD1 (5 bases). This CDR3 is 15 amino acids long. V was pared by 0 bases and J by 1 base, with 10 bases between. Per the germline V gene, CDR1 is SGDLS and CDR2 is YYNGEE.

A remark on this clone: The junction shows a germline mismatch at one end, possibly a read error. Distinct nucleotide sequences in the sample also encode this CDR3. V usage is TRBV5-6 and J usage is TRBJ2-7, with 8 positions matching TRBD1. Per germline, CDR1 SGHDT and CDR2 YYEEEE. CDR3 length: 14 residues. The CDR3 DNA reads TGCGCCAGCAGCGGCGGGACAGGAAACTACGAGCAGTACTTC. Amino acid sequence: CASSGGTGNYEQYF.